The 22 T cell receptor beta chains given below trace back to one sample, sequenced in a study of T cell repertoires in cytomegalovirus infection. A single record per CDR3 protein comes from TCRdb applying MiXCR to the reads. The sample lists 350,000 to 550,000 distinct CDR3 sequences, roughly a third seen once, with roughly 15% in the top ten. The sequenced sample consisted of PBMCs. The receptor source for this set is a human donor in good health (CMV status not recorded). Some clones in this sample may be carry-over from other donors' samples.

There are many counts of this clonotype. The chain carries TRBV6-2 or TRBV6-3 and TRBJ1-5; TRBD1 is a possible D gene (5 bases). CDR3 size: 16 residues. The V and J ends lost 4 bases and 4 bases respectively, with 17 bases between them. Germline V CDR1 and CDR2: MNHEY, SVGEGT. CDR3 DNA sequence: TGTGCCAGCAGTTCGTCCCGGGACCTAAGGAATCAGCCCCAGCATTTT. Protein sequence: CASSSSRDLRNQPQHF.

This clonotype was counted a few times. The chain carries TRBV15 and TRBJ2-3; D call uncertain. The germline V gene has CDR1 LNHNV and CDR2 YYDKDF (reference sequence). The CDR3 runs to 13 residues. V was trimmed by 1 base and J by 2 bases, leaving 4 bases between them. In nucleotides, the CDR3 is TGTGCCACCAGCAGAGCCACCACAGATACGCAGTATTTT. This sequence encodes CATSRATTDTQYF.

This clonotype was observed at least ten times. V and J are TRBV7-2 and TRBJ2-5; 8 bases fit TRBD2. V lost 3 bases, J lost 8 bases, and 14 bases stayed unmatched. The CDR3 length is 16 residues. Germline-derived CDR1 and CDR2 are SGHTA and FQGNSA. The CDR3 nucleotides are TGTGCCAGCAGCTTCAGGCTAGCGGGCGGGAAGGCCACCCAGTACTTC. It encodes CASSFRLAGGKATQYF. The full variable domain, completed using reference TRBV7-2 and TRBJ2-5, is GAGVSQSPSNKVTEKGKDVELRCDPISGHTALYWYRQSLGQGLEFLIYFQGNSAPDKSGLPSDRFSAERTGGSVSTLTIQRTQQEDSAVYLCASSFRLAGGKATQYFGPGTRLLVL.

This clonotype was detected many times. This rearrangement joins TRBV7-2 to TRBJ1-6; tentatively, D is TRBD1 (5 bases). Looked up from germline, CDR1 is SGHTA and CDR2 is FQGNSA. This CDR3 has 16 residues. V shed 5 bases and J shed 8 bases, with 19 bases lying between them. The DNA for the CDR3 is TGTGCCAGCAGCATCGACCCAGGGTTCGGGGATTCACCCCTCCACTTT. This translates into CASSIDPGFGDSPLHF.

This rearrangement joins TRBV7-6 to TRBJ1-1, with D unclear. The V gene lost 3 bases and the J gene lost 0 bases, with 11 bases spanning the gap. CDR1 and CDR2 from the germline V gene are SGHVS and FNYEAQ. The CDR3 length is 15 residues. The DNA for the CDR3 is TGTGCCAGCAGCTTCAGCTTGACTATGAACACTGAAGCTTTCTTT. Encoded protein: CASSFSLTMNTEAFF.

A word on this clonotype: The junction departs from germline at one end; a sequencing error may be responsible. The V and J genes are TRBV7-2 and TRBJ2-7, with D uncertain. The germline V gene encodes CDR1 SGHTA and CDR2 FQGNSA. The CDR3 length is 12 residues. The CDR3 reads CASSLEGYDQYF. As DNA, the CDR3 is TGTGCCAGCAGCTTAGAGGGTTACGATCAGTACTTC. The full variable domain, in which reference TRBV7-2 and TRBJ2-7 provide the parts outside the CDR3, is GAGVSQSPSNKVTEKGKDVELRCDPISGHTALYWYRQSLGQGLEFLIYFQGNSAPDKSGLPSDRFSAERTGGSVSTLTIQRTQQEDSAVYLCASSLEGYDQYFGPGTRLTVT.

A note on this clonotype: Given a much more abundant clone one base away, this may be a read error. The chain links TRBV7-3 to TRBJ1-1; D might be TRBD1 (5 bases). The CDR3 covers 15 residues. Germline CDR1 reads SGHTA; CDR2 reads FQGTGA. The CDR3 sequence: CASRLWGSMNTEAFF. The CDR3 DNA reads TGTGCCAGCCGCTTATGGGGCAGCATGAACACTGAAGCTTTCTTT.

The chain uses TRBV28 and TRBJ2-7; tentatively, D is TRBD1 (6 bases). V lost 6 bases and J lost 1, with 19 bases in between. The CDR3 loop spans 16 amino acids. In germline, CDR1 is MDHEN, CDR2 SYDVKM. CDR3 coding DNA: TGTGCCAGCAGCTCTCGGACAGACACCCTATCCTACGAGCAGTACTTC. Amino acid sequence: CASSSRTDTLSYEQYF.

This clonotype has more than one count but fewer than ten. The chain recombines TRBV15 with TRBJ1-3, with a tentative D call TRBD1 (5 bases). The CDR3 is 13 amino acids. V was shortened by 5 bases and J by 10 bases, with 15 bases between the two germline ends. Germline V gene lookup returns CDR1 LNHNV and CDR2 YYDKDF (reference sequence). CDR3 protein: CATSLLGRETIYF. The CDR3 DNA follows: TGTGCCACCAGCTTGTTGGGACGGGAAACCATATATTTT.

The rearrangement uses TRBV7-8 and TRBJ1-6; tentative D call: TRBD1 (6 bases). V lost 5 bases and J 0 bases, leaving 11 bases between the germline ends. The CDR3 contains 16 residues. CDR1 SGHVS and CDR2 FQNEAQ come from the germline V gene. The CDR3 reads CASSLRGSSYNSPLHF. Here the CDR3 DNA reads TGTGCCAGCAGCCTCAGGGGTAGCTCCTATAATTCACCCCTCCACTTT.

This clonotype was observed many times. This chain links TRBV7-8 with TRBJ2-3, with 8 bases lining up with TRBD2. Germline assignment: CDR1 SGHVS and CDR2 FQNEAQ. V lost 1 base, J lost 4 bases, and 7 bases stayed unmatched. The CDR3 has 16 residues. The CDR3 DNA sequence: TGTGCCAGCAGCTTAGGGGCGGGGGGCGGGCCAGATACGCAGTATTTT. Encoded protein: CASSLGAGGGPDTQYF. The variable domain in full, with the rest retrieved from reference TRBV7-8 and TRBJ2-3, is GAGVSQSPRYKVAKRGQDVALRCDPISGHVSLFWYQQALGQGPEFLTYFQNEAQLDKSGLPSDRFFAERPEGSVSTLKIQRTQQEDSAVYLCASSLGAGGGPDTQYFGPGTRLTVL.

This chain connects TRBV7-9 to TRBJ2-7; no definite D call. Deletions cut 5 bases from V and 0 bases from J, with 11 bases between. The germline gives CDR1 SEHNR, CDR2 FQNEAQ (reference sequence). There are 14 residues in the CDR3. The CDR3, as DNA: TGTGCCAGCAGCCCACCGTGGCGCTCCTACGAGCAGTACTTC. It codes for CASSPPWRSYEQYF.

This clonotype was detected only a few times. The V call is TRBV4-3, the J call TRBJ1-1; D ambiguous. The V end was cut by 1 base, the J end by 1 base, with 7 bases between. The CDR3 spans 14 residues. Germline V gene data show CDR1 as LGHNA and CDR2 as YSLEER. The CDR3 spells CASSQVNTNTEAFF. CDR3 in DNA: TGCGCCAGCAGCCAAGTGAACACGAACACTGAAGCTTTCTTT.

At least ten counts were recorded for this clonotype. V gene TRBV12-3 or TRBV12-4 combines with J gene TRBJ2-1, with no clear D. The CDR3 has 15 amino acids. Trimming left V 1 base short and J 1 base short, with 8 bases between. The CDR3 nucleotides are TGTGCCAGCAGTTTAGTTCTAGGGTCCTACAATGAGCAGTTCTTC. Translation: CASSLVLGSYNEQFF.

The chain uses TRBV6-5 and TRBJ1-2; weak D call: TRBD1 (6 bases). The germline V and J ends were trimmed by 0 bases and 4 bases, with 12 bases remaining between them. In germline, CDR1 is MNHEY, CDR2 SVGAGI. The CDR3 loop spans 15 amino acids. CDR3 nucleotides: TGTGCCAGCAGTTACTCCAGGGGAGGACCCTATGGCTACACCTTC. It specifies CASSYSRGGPYGYTF.

This clonotype was found a few times. The chain combines TRBV29-1 with TRBJ2-5; the D is unclear. The V end was cut by 3 bases, the J end by 8 bases, with 7 bases between. CDR1 and CDR2 from the germline V gene are SQVTM and ANQGSEA. CDR3 size: 10 residues. CDR3 region: CSVDTLTQYF. The CDR3 coding sequence is TGCAGCGTTGATACTTTAACCCAGTACTTC. The full variable domain, rest sourced from reference TRBV29-1 and TRBJ2-5, is SAVISQKPSRDICQRGTSLTIQCQVDSQVTMMFWYRQQPGQSLTLIATANQGSEATYESGFVIDKFPISRPNLTFSTLTVSNMSPEDSSIYLCSVDTLTQYFGPGTRLLVL.

Only a few counts were recorded for this clonotype. This rearrangement joins TRBV5-5 to TRBJ1-1, with 7 positions matching TRBD1. The CDR3 covers 15 residues. Germline trimming cut 4 bases from V and 1 base from J; bases unmatched to any gene: 7. Germline CDR1 SGHKS, CDR2 YYEKEE (reference sequence). In nucleotides, the CDR3 is TGTGCCAGCAGCCCGAACAGGGGAGGGAACACTGAAGCTTTCTTT. It codes for CASSPNRGGNTEAFF.

The chain employs TRBV7-9 and TRBJ2-7, with a weak D call TRBD1 (6 bases). CDR1 and CDR2 from the germline V gene are SEHNR and FQNEAQ (reference sequence). CDR3 length: 12 residues. Between the trimmed V and J ends, which lost 6 bases and 4 bases, there was a span of 10 bases. CDR3 DNA: TGTGCCAGCAGGGGGGCAGGATACGAGCAGTACTTC. Translating gives CASRGAGYEQYF.

The J gene is TRBJ2-4, the V gene TRBV12-3 or TRBV12-4; maybe TRBD1 (6 bases). The ends were cut back, 5 bases at V and 0 bases at J, with 14 bases in the middle. The CDR3 runs 16 residues. The CDR3 DNA reads TGTGCCAGCAGTCCGGGACAAGCACTAGCCAAAAACATTCAGTACTTC. Its protein product is CASSPGQALAKNIQYF.

A few counts support this clonotype. V usage is TRBV5-4 and J usage is TRBJ2-1; TRBD2 aligns across 12 bases. Per the germline V gene, CDR1 is SGHNT and CDR2 is YYREEE (reference sequence). With 2 bases clipped from V and 2 bases from J, the junction kept 5 bases outside the gene matches. This CDR3 contains 17 residues. The CDR3 region has the DNA TGTGCCAGCAGCTTAGCTAGCGGGGGGGTTACCTACAATGAGCAGTTCTTC. Its protein is CASSLASGGVTYNEQFF.

This clonotype occurred a few times. V and J are TRBV10-3 and TRBJ2-1, with 8 nucleotides matching TRBD2. Germline assignment: CDR1 ENHRY and CDR2 SYGVKD. V shed 6 bases, J shed 5 bases, and the junction held 9 bases outside the gene matches. The CDR3 spans 15 residues. CDR3 coding DNA: TGTGCCATCAGATTAGGCGGGGGGACCAACAATGAGCAGTTCTTC. Protein product: CAIRLGGGTNNEQFF.

Many counts were recorded for this clonotype. V usage is TRBV7-6 and J usage is TRBJ1-3; no clear D gene. V was clipped by 4 bases and J by 0 bases, with 13 bases between them. CDR1 and CDR2 from the germline V gene are SGHVS and FNYEAQ. The CDR3 totals 16 residues. CDR3 nucleotides: TGTGCCAGCAGCTCTTGGGTCCTAAACTCTGGAAACACCATATATTTT. As protein: CASSSWVLNSGNTIYF.